This T cell receptor (beta chain) was profiled in a study of cytomegalovirus exposure and HLA in healthy donors. The CDR3 is made up of 18 amino acids. CDR1 and CDR2 (germline): SGHTA, FQGTGA. Trimming removed 1 base at V and 8 bases at J, with 23 bases between. PCR involved 60 Vbeta and 13 Jbeta primers. Clones were sequenced by immunoSEQ multiplex PCR, and TCRdb holds only the in-frame ones, with some missing. Found here are 180,000 or so clones, about four fifths of them singletons; the top ten hold less than 2%. The sample consisted of PBMCs. This TCR was sampled from a man aged 35 to 55 in good health and CMV-seronegative. The V gene is TRBV7-3, the J gene TRBJ2-2; a weak D match, TRBD2 (6 bases). CDR3 nucleotide sequence: TGTGCCAGCAGCTTAAGGGGCAGGGATACTAGCCTCCCTGGGGAGCTGTTTTTT. Translation gives CASSLRGRDTSLPGELFF.